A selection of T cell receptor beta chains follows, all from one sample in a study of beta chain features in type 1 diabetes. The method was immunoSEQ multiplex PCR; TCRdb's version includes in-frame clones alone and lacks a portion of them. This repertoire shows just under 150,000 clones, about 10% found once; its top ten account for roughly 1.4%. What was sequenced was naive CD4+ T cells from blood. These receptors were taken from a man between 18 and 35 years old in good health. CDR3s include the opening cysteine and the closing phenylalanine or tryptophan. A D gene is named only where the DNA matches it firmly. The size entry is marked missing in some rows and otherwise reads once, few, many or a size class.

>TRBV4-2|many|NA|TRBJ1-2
CASSRFGSYGYTF
TGTGCCAGCAGCCGCTTTGGGAGCTATGGCTACACCTTC
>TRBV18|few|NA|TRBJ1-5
CASSVQGPNQPQHF
TGTGCCAGCTCAGTACAGGGCCCCAATCAGCCCCAGCATTTT
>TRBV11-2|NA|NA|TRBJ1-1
CASSLLAPKNTEAFF
TGTGCCAGCAGCTTACTGGCACCGAAGAACACTGAAGCTTTCTTT
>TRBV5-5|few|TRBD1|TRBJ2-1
CASSYTGTGVNEQFF
TGTGCCAGCAGCTATACCGGGACAGGGGTGAATGAGCAGTTCTTC
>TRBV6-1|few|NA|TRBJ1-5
CASSDMEGQPQHF
TGTGCCAGCAGTGATATGGAGGGGCAGCCCCAGCATTTT
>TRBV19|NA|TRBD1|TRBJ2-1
CASSLMWGQGVDEQFF
TGTGCCAGTAGTTTAATGTGGGGACAGGGGGTCGATGAGCAGTTCTTC
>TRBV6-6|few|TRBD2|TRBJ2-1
CASSTTSGGANEQFF
TGTGCCAGCAGCACGACTAGCGGGGGGGCCAATGAGCAGTTCTTC
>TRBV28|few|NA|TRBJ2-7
CASSLTYEQYF
TGTGCCAGCAGTCTAACCTACGAGCAGTACTTC
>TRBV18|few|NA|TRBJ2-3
CASSPGVDTQYF
TGTGCCAGCTCACCCGGAGTTGATACGCAGTATTTT
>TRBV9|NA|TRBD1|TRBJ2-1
CASSVAGGVYEQFF
TGTGCCAGCAGCGTAGCAGGGGGCGTCTATGAGCAGTTCTTC
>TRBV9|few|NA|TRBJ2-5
CASSVGGSVLGETQYF
TGTGCCAGCAGCGTAGGGGGTAGCGTTTTGGGAGAGACCCAGTACTTC
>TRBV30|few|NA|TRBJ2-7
CAWSIQWNEQYF
TGTGCCTGGAGTATACAGTGGAACGAGCAGTACTTC
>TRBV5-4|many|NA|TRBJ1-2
CATAATYYGYTF
TGTGCCACCGCCGCGACTTACTATGGCTACACCTTC
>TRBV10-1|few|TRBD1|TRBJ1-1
CARRQTGLNTEAFF
TGCGCCAGACGACAGACAGGGCTGAACACTGAAGCTTTCTTT
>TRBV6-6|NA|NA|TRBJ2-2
CASRNPRGYTGELFF
TGTGCCAGCAGGAACCCGAGGGGGTACACCGGGGAGCTGTTTTTT
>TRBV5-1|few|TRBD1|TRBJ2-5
CASSEQGAQETQYF
TGCGCCAGCAGCGAACAGGGGGCTCAAGAGACCCAGTACTTC
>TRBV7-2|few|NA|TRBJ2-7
CASSLAGLAFNEQYF
TGTGCCAGCAGCTTAGCGGGCCTAGCTTTCAACGAGCAGTACTTC
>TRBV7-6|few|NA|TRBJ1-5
CASSRGGGLGRGPQHF
TGTGCCAGCAGCCGCGGGGGGGGTTTGGGCCGTGGGCCCCAGCATTTT
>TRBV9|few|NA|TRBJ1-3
CASSVVSEYSSGNTIYF
TGTGCCAGCAGCGTAGTGTCAGAATACAGCTCTGGAAACACCATATATTTT
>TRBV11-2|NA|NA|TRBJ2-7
CASSLASYEQYF
TGTGCCAGCAGCTTAGCGTCCTACGAGCAGTACTTC
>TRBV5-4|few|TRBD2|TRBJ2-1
CASSLASGLAEPNEQFF
TGTGCCAGCAGCTTGGCCTCGGGACTAGCGGAGCCCAATGAGCAGTTCTTC
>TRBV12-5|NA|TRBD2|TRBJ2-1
CASGLGSGGYNEQFF
TGTGCTAGTGGTTTGGGTAGCGGGGGCTACAATGAGCAGTTCTTC
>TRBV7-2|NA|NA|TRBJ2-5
CASSLGAGQETQYF
TGTGCCAGCAGCTTAGGGGCGGGCCAAGAGACCCAGTACTTC
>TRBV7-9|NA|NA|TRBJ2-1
CASSLGGLDEQFF
TGTGCCAGCAGCTTAGGCGGTCTCGATGAGCAGTTCTTC
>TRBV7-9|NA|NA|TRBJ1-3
CASSPPISGNTIYF
TGTGCCAGCAGCCCACCTATATCTGGAAACACCATATATTTT
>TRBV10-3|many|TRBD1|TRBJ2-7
CAISGPNRDSPYEQYF
TGTGCCATCAGTGGCCCGAATCGGGACAGTCCCTACGAGCAGTACTTC
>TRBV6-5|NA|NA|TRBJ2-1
CASSPGYFYNEQFF
TGTGCCAGCAGCCCCGGTTACTTCTACAATGAGCAGTTCTTC
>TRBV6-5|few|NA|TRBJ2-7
CASSYSNTGQGYEQYF
TGTGCCAGCAGTTACTCGAATACAGGCCAAGGGTACGAGCAGTACTTC
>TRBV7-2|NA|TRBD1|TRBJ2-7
CASSLVSGQDEQYF
TGTGCCAGCAGCTTAGTATCGGGACAGGACGAGCAGTACTTC
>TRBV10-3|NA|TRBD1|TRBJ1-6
CAISEPPGQYSPLHF
TGTGCCATCAGTGAGCCCCCGGGACAGTATTCACCCCTCCACTTT
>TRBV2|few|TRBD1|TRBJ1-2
CASRGDRVYYGYTF
TGTGCCAGCAGGGGGGACAGGGTCTACTATGGCTACACCTTC
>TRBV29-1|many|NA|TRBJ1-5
CSAAAGVGSQPQHF
TGCAGCGCCGCGGCAGGGGTTGGGAGTCAGCCCCAGCATTTT
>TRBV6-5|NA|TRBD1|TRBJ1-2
CASSQDRAYGYTF
TGTGCCAGCAGCCAGGACAGGGCTTATGGCTACACCTTC
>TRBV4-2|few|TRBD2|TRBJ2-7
CASSQGTTPVAGLEQYF
TGTGCCAGCAGCCAAGGCACGACCCCGGTAGCGGGATTAGAGCAGTACTTC
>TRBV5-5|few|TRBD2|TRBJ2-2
CASSKRLAGGGNTGELFF
TGTGCCAGCAGCAAAAGACTAGCGGGGGGCGGGAACACCGGGGAGCTGTTTTTT
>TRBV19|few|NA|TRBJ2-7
CASTNGADRTAYEQYF
TGTGCCAGTACCAATGGGGCTGATAGGACGGCGTACGAGCAGTACTTC
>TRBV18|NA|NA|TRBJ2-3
CASSPPHTWARTDTQYF
TGTGCCAGCTCACCACCTCATACATGGGCCCGCACAGATACGCAGTATTTT
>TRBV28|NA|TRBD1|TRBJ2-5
CASSLSIGRTGGFQETQYF
TGTGCCAGCAGTTTAAGTATCGGGCGTACAGGGGGGTTCCAAGAGACCCAGTACTTC